A selection of T cell receptor beta chains follows, all from one sample in a study of CD8+ T cells in alopecia areata. The protocol was immunoSEQ multiplex PCR, while the TCRdb copy is restricted to in-frame clones and leaves out a portion. The repertoire holds over 100,000 clones, with around three fifths as singletons. Material: CD8+ T cells sorted from blood, obtained at week 24, from a patient treated with tofacitinib. The receptors were gathered from a human donor with alopecia areata. Both conserved end residues are trimmed from each CDR3. Not every row has a clone size; where given, it reads once, few, many or a size class.

CDR3,J,size,V
ASGKTGIQPQH,TRBJ1-5,few,TRBV27
AWSVGVGTEAF,TRBJ1-1,NA,TRBV30
ASSAGSEQY,TRBJ2-7,NA,TRBV5-1
ASSQGGRLRGYT,TRBJ1-2,NA,TRBV14
ASSLGTTNTEAF,TRBJ1-1,few,TRBV4-3
ASSSSTDTQY,TRBJ2-3,few,TRBV6-5
ASSTGQGIYGYT,TRBJ1-2,NA,TRBV27
ASTPSLSVRGQF,TRBJ2-1,few,TRBV11-2
ASSLGTGSNQPQH,TRBJ1-5,NA,TRBV27
ASSSGGGLGYEQY,TRBJ2-7,few,TRBV7-2
ASSQEAGATYNEQF,TRBJ2-1,NA,TRBV4-3
ASSVGEHNEQF,TRBJ2-1,NA,TRBV2
SAPPGYT,TRBJ1-2,NA,TRBV29-1
ASSLGRGPYEQY,TRBJ2-7,NA,TRBV5-1
ASSEESKKEKLF,TRBJ1-4,NA,TRBV13
SVEDQGTGVGTDTQY,TRBJ2-3,NA,TRBV29-1
ASSYGADNQPQH,TRBJ1-5,NA,TRBV27
ASTNIGSQGYSGELF,TRBJ2-2,NA,TRBV27
ASGFGSPLH,TRBJ1-6,NA,TRBV12-5
ASSYSPEGGSPLH,TRBJ1-6,few,TRBV6-5
ASSFAGSSPYEQY,TRBJ2-7,few,TRBV7-9
ASNDGGGSYNEQF,TRBJ2-1,NA,TRBV6-4
ASSLGEPDTQY,TRBJ2-3,once,TRBV7-9
ASSLGLAPYEQY,TRBJ2-7,NA,TRBV5-6
ASSNISPKVHGYT,TRBJ1-2,NA,TRBV27
ASSLRRFETQY,TRBJ2-5,NA,TRBV7-6
ASSRGLVTEQF,TRBJ2-1,NA,TRBV25-1
ASSRAGTGDRQPQH,TRBJ1-5,NA,TRBV5-4
ACPVSRSTEAF,TRBJ1-1,NA,TRBV30
ASSPQVDTDTQY,TRBJ2-3,NA,TRBV4-1
AWNTGATEAF,TRBJ1-1,NA,TRBV30
SGEFRDRGTYGYT,TRBJ1-2,NA,TRBV29-1
ASSQRASNQPQH,TRBJ1-5,NA,TRBV4-1
ASSLGGNTEAF,TRBJ1-1,NA,TRBV27
ASSQATGIASPLH,TRBJ1-6,NA,TRBV4-1
SAMAGPNTEAF,TRBJ1-1,few,TRBV29-1
ASSLGQGTDGYT,TRBJ1-2,NA,TRBV14
ASSLDGGLGNYGYT,TRBJ1-2,NA,TRBV11-2
ASSRDRDNEQF,TRBJ2-1,NA,TRBV4-1
ASSLEVRDYEQY,TRBJ2-7,few,TRBV5-1
ASRGQGTYEQY,TRBJ2-7,NA,TRBV4-1
ASRTSTGYNSPLH,TRBJ1-6,NA,TRBV6-6